This T cell receptor beta chain appears in the sequencing data of a study of cytomegalovirus exposure and HLA in healthy donors (TCRdb year 2017). Looking at the study overall: An earlier analysis of approximately 640 of the donors reported approximately 300 Gb of sequence data and some 120 million unique TCR beta sequences from roughly 180 million T cells. Roughly 310 gigabases of sequencing data and approximately 84 million unique TCR sequences were included in an early release covering around 650 HLA-typed donors. Of the approximately 370 genotyped donors, 81% were placed in the genetic ancestry cluster associated with self-reported Caucasian donors. The study aimed to test whether cataloging public T cell receptors could reveal signatures of past pathogen exposure. The study used immunosequencing to profile the T cell repertoires of 600 to 850 subjects and linked those repertoires to cytomegalovirus serostatus. Along with the roughly 670-subject first cohort, a separate validation cohort of over 90 different subjects was used. High-throughput TCR immunosequencing, statistical association of individual TCRs with disease status, and machine learning were combined to predict cytomegalovirus infection status. A later analysis re-examined previously published TCR beta repertoires from about 670 donors and added high-resolution HLA genotyping to investigate patterns of TCR occurrence. Rather than using new phenotypic data, the later analysis identified candidate immune exposures from TCR beta sequences and from how often those sequences occurred across donors. In an earlier analysis of roughly 600 of the donors, high-throughput TCR beta sequencing was used to judge whether each TCR beta V gene segment behaved as functional or pseudogenic. Donor age, sex, ethnicity and CMV serostatus were collected together with the repertoire data. A later genetic analysis used genome-wide SNP genotypes for about 55% of the 666 donors, treating that subset as a discovery cohort. Every repertoire in the discovery cohort had been generated on one and the same sequencing platform. HLA typing covered class I and class II loci at four-digit resolution. Typing coverage differed by locus: A, B, C, DRB1 and DQB1 were typed in roughly 620-630 donors, DQA1 in about 510, DPA1 in 606, and DPB1 in around 490. Five DR-DQ haplotypes were treated as single units for association and clustering because of strong linkage in the cohort. On average, roughly 250,000 unique TCR beta nucleotide sequences were sequenced per donor among a few hundred genotyped donors of the cohort, with roughly 20% of those sequences being non-productive. The research as a whole found: According to a later analysis, parvovirus B19, influenza, CMV and Epstein-Barr virus appeared linked to several top co-occurrence clusters. A cluster of highly shared sequence variants was judged likely to represent a technical artifact of the sequencing pipeline. A further reported finding was that TCR beta sequences accurately predicted the HLA-A and HLA-B alleles for most subjects in the first cohort. In a later analysis, TCR association rates were found to vary across HLA loci, with the most associated TCRs seen for DRB1 alleles and the fewest for HLA-C alleles. In vitro tests confirmed that three of the cytomegalovirus-associated TCR beta chains recognize cytomegalovirus antigens. The 87-base-pair reads could not distinguish some IMGT-functional V segments, including TRBV6-2 and TRBV6-3, so those segments were excluded. In a later analysis, HLA-associated TCR beta chains were found to be more clonally expanded and to have lower generation probabilities than equally common non-associated chains. A later genetic analysis reported fewer N-insertions in productive TCRs among donors in an Asian-associated ancestry cluster than the roughly 690-donor mean. The cohort was sequenced for TCR beta chains only, and without alpha or paired-chain data the features that could be detected were limited. In the study, approximately 160 TCR beta chains were listed as associated with cytomegalovirus. An earlier analysis of roughly 570 of the donors showed that most TCR beta V segments appeared in productive rearrangements either about 90% or about 30% of the time, which broadly matched IMGT annotations. In both the original and validation cohorts, the classifier was reported to diagnose cytomegalovirus status with high specificity and sensitivity. When HLA alleles, especially DR and DQ, strongly co-occurred, TCR associations were difficult to assign to individual alleles. Seventeen rarely observed V segments, including chromosome 9 orphons, were excluded from the earlier analysis of some 590 of the donors because counts were too low. While some public TCRs were present in many individuals, most TCR sequences turned up only very rarely across donors. According to a later analysis, most CMV-associated TCR beta chains appeared to be HLA-restricted, and the HLA associations seemed to be driven largely by CMV exposure. Because HLA typing was unavailable for some donors at each locus, only the typed subset was used in association tests. Linkage disequilibrium might explain the correlated functional status among segregating V segments, but an unknown experimental factor could not be ruled out. Immune exposure information for the cohort was limited to CMV serostatus. An association between a missense DCLRE1C variant and V-gene and J-gene trimming of TCR beta chains was found in a later genetic analysis and replicated in an independent cohort. Sequencing depth was assumed to be roughly uniform across donors in the presence/absence analyses, though that assumption may not hold. In a later analysis, around 17,000 TCR beta sequences were associated with specific HLA alleles at a false discovery rate of 0.05. It was suggested by the authors that the approach could potentially be generalized to other disease states and immunological phenotypes.

CDR1 is given as ENHRY and CDR2 as SYGVKD, both from the germline V gene. From the cysteine through the phenylalanine, the CDR3 covers 15 amino acids. Only the CDR3 region is kept as DNA, spanning 45 bases read in frame from base 1. The junction carries 17 bases between V and J, which are trimmed by 3 bases and 5 bases respectively. In total, 600 or so healthy bone marrow donors made up the cohort. At the time of sampling, every cohort member was nominally healthy, though immune exposures that went unrecorded were likely present. The donor was CMV seropositive and belonged to the group of more than 250 seropositive cohort members. Every donor gave a peripheral blood sample, and the peripheral blood mononuclear cells from that sample were used for TCR beta sequencing. Genomic DNA was extracted from the blood cell samples with the Qiagen DNeasy Blood Extraction Kit. With regard to this clone: It has no known antigen specificity. No base quality information exists; no much larger clone differs at one position.

The library came from the immunoSEQ multiplex PCR assay. The multiplex PCR relied on a mix of 60 forward primers for TCR Vbeta segments and 13 reverse primers for TCR Jbeta segments. Amplification of the CDR3 region of rearranged TCR beta genes was performed with a multiplex PCR assay on genomic DNA. The amplified TCR beta libraries were sequenced on the Illumina HiSeq System as 87-base-pair reads. As for the authors' bioinformatics: In a later analysis, some 80 million unique TCR beta chains were counted across the 500 to 850 repertoires, and about 10 million of these chains were shared by at least two donors. A nearest-neighbor algorithm error-corrected the raw reads and collapsed the reads into unique sequences, merging closely related sequences to remove PCR and sequencing errors. CDR3 sequences were aligned to IMGT reference sequences to assign V, D and J gene segments. For a sequence to be retained, a match of at least six nucleotides was required to both a V gene segment and a J gene segment. A rearrangement was called productive if the CDR3 had no stop codons and remained in frame with V and J, and every other rearrangement was called non-productive. CDR3 was defined according to IMGT convention as the region running from the second conserved V-encoded cysteine to the conserved J-encoded phenylalanine. The earlier analysis of some 600 of the donors excluded sequences that lacked an unambiguous match to a single V gene segment. An earlier analysis of approximately 590 of the donors called V segments functional above 56.7% productive rearrangements and segregating when the between-donor standard deviation exceeded 5%. A statistical classification framework was developed to diagnose cytomegalovirus status using the catalog of TCR beta chain sequences. V and J gene assignment, in a later analysis, came from comparing TCR nucleotide sequences with IMGT/GENE-DB human TR gene sequences. A later analysis assigned CDR3 sequences and most-parsimonious VDJ recombination scenarios with the TCRdist pipeline. A later analysis defined each TCR beta chain by its CDR3 amino acid sequence plus V-gene family, and excluded reads lacking a unique V-gene family. To address suspected cross-contamination and a sequencing artifact, a later analysis removed 550 to 750 highly shared, low-generation-probability nucleotide sequences. In a later analysis, a clonal expansion index was calculated for each public chain from normalized within-repertoire ranks of inferred template counts. A later analysis computed generation probabilities with a VDJ recombination model fitted to out-of-frame rearrangements, and checked the results against IGoR. In a later analysis, hypergeometric tests were used to score TCR-TCR, TCR-HLA and TCR-CMV co-occurrence, with a repertoire-size bias correction applied to TCR pairs. In a later analysis, false discovery rates were estimated by permuting HLA or CMV assignments 20 times. In a later analysis, co-occurring TCRs were grouped with DBSCAN, and TCRdist sequence similarity was added when clustering was performed within HLA-allele-positive subsets. For co-occurrence clustering, repertoires with fewer than 30,000 or more than 120,000 public chains were excluded, along with five repertoires with anomalous nucleotide sharing. Imported from immuneACCESS, the table was reduced by TCRdb to in-frame sequences with V and J called. These copies leave out some clones; in studies compared against another copy, an unresolved V gene accounts for under half, and the cause of the remainder is not known. That table gives V, J and clone size, and the DNA gave D and trimming. The sample table contains roughly 160,000 clones; only one count was recorded for around 77% of them. The ten largest clonotypes hold 1% of the sample.

Material: PBMCs. Recombination joined TRBV10-3 with TRBJ2-7; perhaps TRBD1 is the D gene, with 6 bases matching. The receptor's source is a woman aged 50 to 60 in good health and CMV-seropositive. The CDR3 loop reads CAISDHRVKGHEQYF. Read as DNA, the sequence is TGTGCCATCAGTGACCACAGGGTAAAGGGCCACGAGCAGTACTTC.